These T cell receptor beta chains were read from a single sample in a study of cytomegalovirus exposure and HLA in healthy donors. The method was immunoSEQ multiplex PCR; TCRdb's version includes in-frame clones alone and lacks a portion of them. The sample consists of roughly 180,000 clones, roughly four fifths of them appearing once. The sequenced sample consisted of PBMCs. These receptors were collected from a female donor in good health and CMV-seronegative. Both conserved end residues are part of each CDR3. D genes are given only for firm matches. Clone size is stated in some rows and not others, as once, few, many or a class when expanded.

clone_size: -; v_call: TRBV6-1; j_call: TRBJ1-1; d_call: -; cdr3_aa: CASSGGRANLMNTEAFF; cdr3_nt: TGTGCCAGCAGTGGGGGCAGGGCAAACCTCATGAACACTGAAGCTTTCTTT
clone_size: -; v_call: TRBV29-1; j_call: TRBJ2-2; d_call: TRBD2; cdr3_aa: CSVEDNHPPRGGNTGELFF; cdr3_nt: TGCAGCGTTGAAGATAATCACCCACCCCGGGGGGGGAACACCGGGGAGCTGTTTTTT
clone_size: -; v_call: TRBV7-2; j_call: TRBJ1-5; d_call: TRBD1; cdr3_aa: CASSRGTGGSYQPQHF; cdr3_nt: TGTGCCAGCAGCAGGGGCACAGGGGGGTCATATCAGCCCCAGCATTTT
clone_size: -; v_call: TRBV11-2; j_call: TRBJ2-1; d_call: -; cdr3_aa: CASSLVGAGYDNEQFF; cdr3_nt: TGTGCCAGCAGCTTAGTAGGGGCAGGGTATGACAATGAGCAGTTCTTC
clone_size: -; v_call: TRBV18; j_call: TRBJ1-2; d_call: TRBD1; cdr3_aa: CASSQSRGDYGYTF; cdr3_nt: TGTGCCAGCTCACAGTCCAGGGGGGACTATGGCTACACCTTC
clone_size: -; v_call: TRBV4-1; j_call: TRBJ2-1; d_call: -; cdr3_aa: CASSQEPSTYYNEQFF; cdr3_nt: TGCGCCAGCAGCCAAGAGCCGTCTACCTACTACAATGAGCAGTTCTTC
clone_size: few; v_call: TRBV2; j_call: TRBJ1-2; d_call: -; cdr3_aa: CASSERYYGYTF; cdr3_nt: TGTGCCAGCAGTGAACGGTACTATGGCTACACCTTC
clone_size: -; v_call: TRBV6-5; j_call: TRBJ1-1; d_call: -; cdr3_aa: CASNHRVHTEAFF; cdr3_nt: TGTGCCAGCAATCACAGGGTCCACACTGAAGCTTTCTTT
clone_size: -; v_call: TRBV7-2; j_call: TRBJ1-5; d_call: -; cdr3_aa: CASSAREGQPQHF; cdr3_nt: TGTGCCAGCAGCGCCAGGGAGGGTCAGCCCCAGCATTTT
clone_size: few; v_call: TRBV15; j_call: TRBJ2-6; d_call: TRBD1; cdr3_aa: CATSRQTGGVSGANVLTF; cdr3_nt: TGTGCCACCAGCAGACAGACAGGGGGTGTCTCTGGGGCCAACGTCCTGACTTTC
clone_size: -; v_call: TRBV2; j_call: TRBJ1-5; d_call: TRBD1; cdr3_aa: CASDLKGAQPQHF; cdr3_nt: TGTGCCAGCGATTTGAAGGGGGCGCAGCCCCAGCATTTT
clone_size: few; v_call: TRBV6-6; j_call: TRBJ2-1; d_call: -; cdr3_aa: CASGLEIYNEQFF; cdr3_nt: TGTGCCTCGGGACTTGAGATCTACAATGAGCAGTTCTTC
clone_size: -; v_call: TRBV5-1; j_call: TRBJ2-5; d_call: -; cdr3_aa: CASSLGSGQETQYF; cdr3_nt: TGCGCCAGCAGCTTGGGTAGCGGCCAAGAGACCCAGTACTTC
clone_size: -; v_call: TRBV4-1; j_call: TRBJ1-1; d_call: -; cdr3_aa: CASSQDGQNTEAFF; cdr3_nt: TGCGCCAGCAGCCAGGACGGACAGAACACTGAAGCTTTCTTT
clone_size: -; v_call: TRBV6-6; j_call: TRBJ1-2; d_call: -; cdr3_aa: CASRGASYGYTF; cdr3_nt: TGTGCCAGCAGAGGGGCATCCTATGGCTACACCTTC
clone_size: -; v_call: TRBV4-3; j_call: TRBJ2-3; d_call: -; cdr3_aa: CASSQDFSRGRGDTQYF; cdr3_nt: TGCGCCAGCAGCCAAGATTTTTCGCGGGGGCGGGGTGATACGCAGTATTTT
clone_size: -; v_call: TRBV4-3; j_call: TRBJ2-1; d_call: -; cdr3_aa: CASSPTGNEQFF; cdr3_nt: TGCGCCAGCAGCCCCACGGGCAATGAGCAGTTCTTC
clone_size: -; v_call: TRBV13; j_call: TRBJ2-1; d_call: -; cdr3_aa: CASSLGFVRYNEQFF; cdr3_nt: TGTGCCAGCAGCTTAGGTTTCGTACGGTACAATGAGCAGTTCTTC
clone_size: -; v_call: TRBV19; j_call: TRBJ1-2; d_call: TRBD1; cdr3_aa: CASSPGTVLNYGYTF; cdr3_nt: TGTGCCAGTAGTCCCGGGACAGTCCTTAACTATGGCTACACCTTC
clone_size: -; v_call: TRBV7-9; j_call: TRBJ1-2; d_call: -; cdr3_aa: CASSSPSGTYYGYTF; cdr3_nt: TGTGCCAGCAGCTCGCCCTCCGGGACATACTATGGCTACACCTTC
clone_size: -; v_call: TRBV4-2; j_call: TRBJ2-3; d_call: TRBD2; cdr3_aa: CASSQVIAGGTDTQYF; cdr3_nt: TGTGCCAGCAGCCAAGTGATAGCGGGAGGAACAGATACGCAGTATTTT
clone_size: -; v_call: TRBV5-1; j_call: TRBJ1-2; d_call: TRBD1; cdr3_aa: CASSLGTGGIYGYTF; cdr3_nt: TGCGCCAGCAGCTTAGGGACAGGAGGTATCTATGGCTACACCTTC
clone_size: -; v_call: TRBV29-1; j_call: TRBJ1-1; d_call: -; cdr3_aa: CSVEVRGSMNTEAFF; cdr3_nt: TGCAGCGTTGAAGTACGGGGGTCCATGAACACTGAAGCTTTCTTT
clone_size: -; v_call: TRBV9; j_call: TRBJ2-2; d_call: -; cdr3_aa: CASSVVEGSGELFF; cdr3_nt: TGTGCCAGCAGCGTAGTTGAGGGCTCCGGGGAGCTGTTTTTT